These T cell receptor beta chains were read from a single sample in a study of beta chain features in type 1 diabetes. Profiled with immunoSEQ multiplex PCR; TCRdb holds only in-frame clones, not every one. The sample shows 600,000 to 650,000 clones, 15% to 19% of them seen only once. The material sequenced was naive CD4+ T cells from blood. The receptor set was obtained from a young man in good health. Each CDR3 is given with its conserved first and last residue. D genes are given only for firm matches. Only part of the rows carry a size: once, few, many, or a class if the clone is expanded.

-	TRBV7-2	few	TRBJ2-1	TGTGCCAGCAGTTTCATCCAATACGGGATTGGGCCCTACAATGAGCAGTTCTTC	CASSFIQYGIGPYNEQFF
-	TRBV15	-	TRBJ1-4	TGTGCCACCAGTCCTGGGACTTGGCGCAATGAAAAACTGTTTTTT	CATSPGTWRNEKLFF
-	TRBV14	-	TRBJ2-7	TGTGCCAGCAGCCAAGGACGGCTTACGACCTACGAGCAGTACTTC	CASSQGRLTTYEQYF
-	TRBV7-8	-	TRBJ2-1	TGTGCCAGCAGCCTTGGGGACGTCTACAATGAGCAGTTCTTC	CASSLGDVYNEQFF
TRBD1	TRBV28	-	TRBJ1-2	TGTGCCAGCAGGAAGGAAGGACAGGGATTCTATGGCTACACCTTC	CASRKEGQGFYGYTF
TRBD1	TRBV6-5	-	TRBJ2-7	TGTGCCAGCAGTCCCCAGGGGACAGGGTGGGACGAGCAGTACTTC	CASSPQGTGWDEQYF
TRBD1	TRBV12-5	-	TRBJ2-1	TGTGCTAGTGGTTTGGTACTAACGGGACAGGGTTCCTACAATGAGCAGTTCTTC	CASGLVLTGQGSYNEQFF
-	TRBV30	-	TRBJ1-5	TGTGCCTGGAGTGGTAGGGGAGTGGGCAATCAGCCCCAGCATTTT	CAWSGRGVGNQPQHF
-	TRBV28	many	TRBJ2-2	TGTGCCAGCAGTTTACGCGGGGAGCTGTTTTTT	CASSLRGELFF
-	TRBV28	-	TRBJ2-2	TGTGCCAGCAGCCACGGGCTTCACACCGGGGAGCTGTTTTTT	CASSHGLHTGELFF
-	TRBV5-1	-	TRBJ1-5	TGCGCCAGCAGCTTGGCGTCAGGGGATCAGCCCCAGCATTTT	CASSLASGDQPQHF
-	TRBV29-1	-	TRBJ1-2	TGCAGCGGCACTCAGGGTCCCTCTACGGGCTACACCTTC	CSGTQGPSTGYTF
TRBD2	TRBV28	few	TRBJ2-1	TGTGCCAGCAGCAGCCCGGCAGCGGGGGTATACAATGAGCAGTTCTTC	CASSSPAAGVYNEQFF
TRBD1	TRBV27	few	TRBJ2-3	TGTGCCAGCAGAAACGACAGGGGCAGGGCGACAGATACGCAGTATTTT	CASRNDRGRATDTQYF
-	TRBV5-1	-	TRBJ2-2	TGCGCCAGCGGGACAACGAACACCGGGGAGCTGTTTTTT	CASGTTNTGELFF
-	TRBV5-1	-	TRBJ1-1	TGCGCCAGCAGCTTGGAAGCAGTCACTGAAGCTTTCTTT	CASSLEAVTEAFF
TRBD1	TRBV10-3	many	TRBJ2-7	TGTGCCATCAGTGGGACAGGCTCAAGCGAGCAGTACTTC	CAISGTGSSEQYF
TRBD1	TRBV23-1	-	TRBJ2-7	TGCGCCAGCAGTCAACTGGACAGGGAGGCCTACGAGCAGTACTTC	CASSQLDREAYEQYF
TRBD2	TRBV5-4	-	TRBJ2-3	TGTGCCAGCAGTCTAGCGGGAGGTGGGACAGATACGCAGTATTTT	CASSLAGGGTDTQYF
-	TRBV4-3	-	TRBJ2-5	TGCGCCAGCAGCCAAGTGACAAATCAAGAGACCCAGTACTTC	CASSQVTNQETQYF
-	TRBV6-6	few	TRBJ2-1	TGTGCCAGCAGTTACTCGGGCTATGAGCAGTTCTTC	CASSYSGYEQFF
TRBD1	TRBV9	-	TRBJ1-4	TGTGCCAGCAGCGTAGATGTAGGGGGCGCATTTAAACGGGAAAAACTGTTTTTT	CASSVDVGGAFKREKLFF
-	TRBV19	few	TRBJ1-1	TGTGCCAGTAGGGACAAGGGTGCCCACACTGAAGCTTTCTTT	CASRDKGAHTEAFF
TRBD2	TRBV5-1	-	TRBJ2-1	TGCGCCAGCAGCTCCCCTAGCGGGAGGTCCTACAATGAGCAGTTCTTC	CASSSPSGRSYNEQFF
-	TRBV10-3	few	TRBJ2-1	TGTGCCATCAGCCTACGGTGGGACAATGAGCAGTTCTTC	CAISLRWDNEQFF
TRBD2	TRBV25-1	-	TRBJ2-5	TGTGCCAGCAGTGTTTCCGGGGGGGGTGAGACCCAGTACTTC	CASSVSGGGETQYF
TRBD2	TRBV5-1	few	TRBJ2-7	TGCGCCAGCAGCCCCCACCCCTTGGCGGGGGGCTCCACCTACGAGCAGTACTTC	CASSPHPLAGGSTYEQYF
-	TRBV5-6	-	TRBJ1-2	TGTGCCAGCAGCTTCACTGTAACAGTGGGCTATGGCTACACCTTC	CASSFTVTVGYGYTF
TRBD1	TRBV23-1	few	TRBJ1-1	TGCGCCAGCAGTCGGGGGACAGGGATGAACACTGAAGCTTTCTTT	CASSRGTGMNTEAFF
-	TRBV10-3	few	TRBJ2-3	TGTGCCATCAGTGAGTCGACGGGACTCTACACAGATACGCAGTATTTT	CAISESTGLYTDTQYF
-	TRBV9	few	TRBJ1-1	TGTGCCAGCAGCGCCCCCACCGGCGGCGAGGACACTGAAGCTTTCTTT	CASSAPTGGEDTEAFF
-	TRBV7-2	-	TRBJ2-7	TGTGCCAGCAGCGCCCCACCTACTGGGCAGTACTTC	CASSAPPTGQYF